Sequencing of this T cell receptor beta chain was carried out in a study of tumor and adjacent non-tumor tissue in lung cancer. Across the whole study: Each sample yielded roughly 4 million productive TCRbeta reads on average. Study-wide points: Compared with tumor, normal lung showed significantly lower TCR diversity. In normal lung, the top 100 clones were significantly more dominant than in tumor.

A remark on this clonotype: Antigen specificity is unknown. Sequence at one end of the junction differs from germline and may be a read error.

This CDR3 has 17 amino acids. From germline, CDR1 is MGHRA and CDR2 YSYEKL. The template was RNA from unsorted bulk tissue. Chemotherapy-naive patients with new lung cancer underwent thoracic surgery in China, August–late 2014. The library came from three nested PCR rounds adapted from ARM-PCR protocols. TCRdb used MiXCR to reprocess the multiplex PCR reads, holding one entry per CDR3 protein. The repertoire has 100,000 to 150,000 distinct CDR3 sequences, approximately 71% of them found once; the top ten carry 10% to 15%. The V call is TRBV4-1, the J call TRBJ2-2, with D possibly being TRBD2 (5 bases). The sequenced material came from lung tumor tissue. The origin of this receptor is a man in his thirties or forties with non-small cell lung cancer. The chain's CDR3 is CASSQDSNGMGSGEPFF. The CDR3 nucleotides are TGCGCCAGCAGCCAAGACTCTAACGGGATGGGGTCCGGGGAGCCGTTTTTT.